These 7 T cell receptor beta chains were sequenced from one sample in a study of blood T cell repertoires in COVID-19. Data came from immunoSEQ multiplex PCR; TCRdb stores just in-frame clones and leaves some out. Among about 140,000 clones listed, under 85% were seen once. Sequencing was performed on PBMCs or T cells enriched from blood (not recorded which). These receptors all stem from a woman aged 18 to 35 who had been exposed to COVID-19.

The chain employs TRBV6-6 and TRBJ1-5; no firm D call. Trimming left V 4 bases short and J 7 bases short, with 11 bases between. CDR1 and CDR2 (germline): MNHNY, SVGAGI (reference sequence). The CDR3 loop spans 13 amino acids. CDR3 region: CASSSGFDQPQHF. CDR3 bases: TGTGCCAGCAGTTCCGGGTTCGACCAGCCCCAGCATTTT.

In DNA, the CDR3 is TGTGCCAGCAGCCTGCTGAAACTAGCCTCAGAAGTAAATGAGCAGTTCTTC. Residues: CASSLLKLASEVNEQFF. This chain uses TRBV5-4 with TRBJ2-1; possibly TRBD2 for D (6 bases). V lost 4 bases to trimming and J lost 7 bases, with 24 bases between them. This CDR3 is 17 amino acids long. Germline CDR1 and CDR2: SGHNT and YYREEE (reference sequence).

CDR3 region: CASSLESWGRNSPLHF. CDR3 nucleotide sequence: TGTGCCAGCAGCCTAGAGAGCTGGGGGAGGAATTCACCCCTCCACTTT. V is TRBV7-6 and J is TRBJ1-6; D is perhaps TRBD1 (5 bases). Germline V gene sequence: CDR1 SGHVS, CDR2 FNYEAQ. V was shortened by 5 bases and J by 7 bases, with 18 bases between the two germline ends. This CDR3 comprises 16 residues.

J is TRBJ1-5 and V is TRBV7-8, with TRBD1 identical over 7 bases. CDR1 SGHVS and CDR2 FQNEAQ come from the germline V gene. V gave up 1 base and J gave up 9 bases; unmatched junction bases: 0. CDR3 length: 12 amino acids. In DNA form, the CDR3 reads TGTGCCAGCAGCTTAGACAGGGGGCCCCAGCATTTT. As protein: CASSLDRGPQHF.

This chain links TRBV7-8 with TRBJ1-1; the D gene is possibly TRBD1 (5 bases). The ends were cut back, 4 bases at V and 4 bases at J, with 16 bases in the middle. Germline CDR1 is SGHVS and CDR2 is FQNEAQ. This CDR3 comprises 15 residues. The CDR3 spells CASSSGEGLITEAFF. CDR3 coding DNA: TGTGCCAGCAGCTCGGGGGAGGGACTTATCACTGAAGCTTTCTTT.

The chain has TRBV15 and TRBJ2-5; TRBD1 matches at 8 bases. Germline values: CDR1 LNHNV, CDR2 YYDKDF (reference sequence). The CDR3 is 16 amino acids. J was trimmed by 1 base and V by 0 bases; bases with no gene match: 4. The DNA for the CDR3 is TGTGCCACCAGCAGAGAGCGACAGGGGCCCCAAGAGACCCAGTACTTC. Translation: CATSRERQGPQETQYF.

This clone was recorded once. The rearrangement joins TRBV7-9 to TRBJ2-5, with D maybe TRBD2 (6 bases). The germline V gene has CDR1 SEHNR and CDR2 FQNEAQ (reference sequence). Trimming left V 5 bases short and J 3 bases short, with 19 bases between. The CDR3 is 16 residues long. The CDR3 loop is CASSPRQRATEETQYF. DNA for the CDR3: TGTGCCAGCAGCCCGCGCCAGCGGGCAACTGAAGAGACCCAGTACTTC. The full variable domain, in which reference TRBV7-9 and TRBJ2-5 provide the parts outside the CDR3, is DTGVSQNPRHKITKRGQNVTFRCDPISEHNRLYWYRQTLGQGPEFLTYFQNEAQLEKSRLLSDRFSAERPKGSFSTLEIQRTEQGDSAMYLCASSPRQRATEETQYFGPGTRLLVL.